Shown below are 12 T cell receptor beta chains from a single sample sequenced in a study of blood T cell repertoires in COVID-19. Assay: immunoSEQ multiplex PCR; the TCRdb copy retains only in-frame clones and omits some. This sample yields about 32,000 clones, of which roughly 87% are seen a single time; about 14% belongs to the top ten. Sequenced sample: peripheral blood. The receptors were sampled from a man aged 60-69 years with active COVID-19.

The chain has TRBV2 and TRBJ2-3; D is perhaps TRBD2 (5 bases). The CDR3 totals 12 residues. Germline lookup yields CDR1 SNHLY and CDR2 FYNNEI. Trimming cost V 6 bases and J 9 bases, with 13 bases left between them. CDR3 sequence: CASRDSGVTQYF. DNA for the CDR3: TGTGCCAGCAGGGACTCCGGCGTCACGCAGTATTTT.

CDR3 protein: CASSSGQGHYNYGYTF. CDR3 nucleotide sequence: TGTGCCAGCAGCTCCGGACAGGGGCACTATAACTATGGCTACACCTTC. The chain combines TRBV5-4 with TRBJ1-2; 9 nucleotides align to TRBD1. The germline V gene encodes CDR1 SGHNT and CDR2 YYREEE (reference sequence). This CDR3 is 16 amino acids long. The ends lost 3 bases at V and 1 base at J; junction bases unmatched: 7.

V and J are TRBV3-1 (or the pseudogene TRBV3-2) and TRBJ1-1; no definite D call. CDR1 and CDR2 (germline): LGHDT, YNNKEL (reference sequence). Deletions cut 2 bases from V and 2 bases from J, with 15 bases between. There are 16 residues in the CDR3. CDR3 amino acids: CASSQTKGGPNTEAFF. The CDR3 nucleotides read TGTGCCAGCAGCCAAACAAAAGGAGGTCCAAACACTGAAGCTTTCTTT.

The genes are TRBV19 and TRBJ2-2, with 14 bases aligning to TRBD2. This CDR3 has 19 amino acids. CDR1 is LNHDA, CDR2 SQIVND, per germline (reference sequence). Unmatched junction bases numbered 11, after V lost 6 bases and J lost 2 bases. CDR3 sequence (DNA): TGTGCCAGTAGCCACGGGACTAGCGGGAGAGAAGACAACACCGGGGAGCTGTTTTTT. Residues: CASSHGTSGREDNTGELFF.

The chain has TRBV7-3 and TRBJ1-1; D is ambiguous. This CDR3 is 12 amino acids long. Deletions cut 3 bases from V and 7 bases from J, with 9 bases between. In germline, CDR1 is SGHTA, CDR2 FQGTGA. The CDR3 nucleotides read TGTGCCAGCAGCTTCGGCAGCGGTGAAGCTTTCTTT. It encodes CASSFGSGEAFF.

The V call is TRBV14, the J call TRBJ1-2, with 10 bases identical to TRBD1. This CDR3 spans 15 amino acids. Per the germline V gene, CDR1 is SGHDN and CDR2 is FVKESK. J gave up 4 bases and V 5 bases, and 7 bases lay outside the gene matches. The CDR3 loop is CASSARTGGLYGYTF. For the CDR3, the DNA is TGTGCCAGCAGCGCTCGGACAGGGGGACTCTATGGCTACACCTTC. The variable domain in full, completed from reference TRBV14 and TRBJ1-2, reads EAGVTQFPSHSVIEKGQTVTLRCDPISGHDNLYWYRRVMGKEIKFLLHFVKESKQDESGMPNNRFLAERTGGTYSTLKVQPAELEDSGVYFCASSARTGGLYGYTFGSGTRLTVV.

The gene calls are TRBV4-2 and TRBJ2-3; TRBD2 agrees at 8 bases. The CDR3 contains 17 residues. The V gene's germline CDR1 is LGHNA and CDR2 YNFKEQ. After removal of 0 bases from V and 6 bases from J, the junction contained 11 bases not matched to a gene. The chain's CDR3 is CASSQDRAGDMTDTQYF. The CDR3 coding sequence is TGTGCCAGCAGCCAAGACCGAGCGGGGGACATGACGGATACGCAGTATTTT.

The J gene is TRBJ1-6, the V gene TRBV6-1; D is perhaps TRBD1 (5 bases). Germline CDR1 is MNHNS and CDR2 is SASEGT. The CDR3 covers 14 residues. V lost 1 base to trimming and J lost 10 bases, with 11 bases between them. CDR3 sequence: CASSEVWGESPLHF. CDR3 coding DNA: TGTGCCAGCAGTGAAGTTTGGGGGGAATCACCCCTCCACTTT.

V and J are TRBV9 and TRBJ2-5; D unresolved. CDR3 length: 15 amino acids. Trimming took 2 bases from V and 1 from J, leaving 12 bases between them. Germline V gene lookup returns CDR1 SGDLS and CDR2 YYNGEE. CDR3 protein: CASSVSGRPQETQYF. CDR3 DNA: TGTGCCAGCAGCGTCTCTGGGCGTCCCCAAGAGACCCAGTACTTC.

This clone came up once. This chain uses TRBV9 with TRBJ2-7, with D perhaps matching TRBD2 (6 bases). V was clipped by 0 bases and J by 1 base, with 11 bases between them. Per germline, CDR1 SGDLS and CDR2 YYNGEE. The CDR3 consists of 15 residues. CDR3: CASSVEGGISYEQYF. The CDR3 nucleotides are TGTGCCAGCAGCGTAGAGGGCGGGATATCCTACGAGCAGTACTTC.

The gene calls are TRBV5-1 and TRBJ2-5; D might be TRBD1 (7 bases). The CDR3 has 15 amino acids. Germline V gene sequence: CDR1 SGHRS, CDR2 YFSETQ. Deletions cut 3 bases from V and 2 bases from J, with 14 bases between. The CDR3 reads CASSSQGGFQETQYF. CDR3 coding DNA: TGCGCCAGCAGCTCCCAGGGGGGATTTCAAGAGACCCAGTACTTC.

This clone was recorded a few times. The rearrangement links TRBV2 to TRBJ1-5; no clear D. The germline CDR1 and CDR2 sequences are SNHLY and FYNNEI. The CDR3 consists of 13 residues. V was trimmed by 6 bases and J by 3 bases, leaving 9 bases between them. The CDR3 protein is CASRRSFNQPQHF. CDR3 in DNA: TGTGCCAGCAGGAGGAGTTTCAATCAGCCCCAGCATTTT. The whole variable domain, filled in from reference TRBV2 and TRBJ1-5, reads EPEVTQTPSHQVTQMGQEVILRCVPISNHLYFYWYRQILGQKVEFLVSFYNNEISEKSEIFDDQFSVERPDGSNFTLKIRSTKLEDSAMYFCASRRSFNQPQHFGDGTRLSIL.